Each of the 16 T cell receptor beta chains below was sequenced from the same sample in a study of CD8 T cells in Susac syndrome. RNA was extracted with the RNeasy kit, and a quantity of roughly 0.5 to 1 ug was reverse transcribed using random hexamers. TCRdb processed the immunoSEQ multiplex PCR reads anew with MiXCR; each CDR3 protein has one entry. The sample gives about 120,000 distinct CDR3 sequences, roughly 94% of which show up once; roughly 0.29% is in the top ten. The specimen sequenced was CD8+ T cells from PBMCs. These TCRs come from a human donor with Susac syndrome.

The chain couples TRBV20-1 to TRBJ2-3; D call uncertain. The V gene lost 0 bases and the J gene lost 4 bases, with 11 bases spanning the gap. CDR1 DFQATT and CDR2 SNEGSKA come from the germline V gene (reference sequence). The CDR3 has 14 amino acids. In DNA form, the CDR3 reads TGCAGTGCTAGAGAAAAGGATCCAGCAGATACGCAGTATTTT. Amino acid sequence: CSAREKDPADTQYF.

This chain's CDR3 is CSARDFVEGNEQYF. In DNA form, the CDR3 reads TGCAGTGCTAGAGATTTTGTTGAGGGGAACGAGCAGTACTTC. The V call is TRBV20-1, the J call TRBJ2-7; D is perhaps TRBD1 or TRBD2 (5 bases each). This CDR3 contains 14 residues. Germline-derived CDR1 and CDR2 are DFQATT and SNEGSKA (reference sequence). With 0 bases removed from V and 5 bases from J, the gap between germline ends came to 14 bases.

The chain is built from TRBV19 and TRBJ2-1; tentatively, D is TRBD2 (6 bases). Germline CDR1 is LNHDA and CDR2 is SQIVND (reference sequence). Deletions cut 5 bases from V and 7 bases from J, with 15 bases between. This CDR3 has 14 amino acids. CDR3 amino acids: CASSPRGLQNEQFF. The DNA of the CDR3 is TGTGCCAGTAGTCCCCGGGGGTTACAGAATGAGCAGTTCTTC.

V and J are TRBV24-1 and TRBJ2-2; TRBD1 matches at 9 bases. V shed 4 bases, J shed 6 bases, and the junction held 11 bases outside the gene matches. Germline V lookup: CDR1 KGHDR, CDR2 SFDVKD. CDR3 length equals 17 residues. The CDR3 loop is CATSDSPGQGRSGELFF. The CDR3 bases are TGTGCCACCAGTGACTCTCCGGGACAGGGACGCTCCGGGGAGCTGTTTTTT.

V and J are TRBV4-3 and TRBJ2-5, with 9 bases aligning to TRBD2. Germline CDR1 is LGHNA and CDR2 is YSLEER. V lost 1 base to trimming and J lost 1 base; unmatched junction nucleotides: 4. The CDR3 has 16 residues. CDR3: CASSQGFSGGQETQYF. The CDR3 nucleotides are TGCGCCAGCAGCCAAGGTTTTAGCGGGGGCCAAGAGACCCAGTACTTC.

The rearrangement joins TRBV6-5 to TRBJ2-1, with 10 bases that match TRBD2. The CDR3 has 14 residues. The trim removed 0 bases at V and 15 bases at J, leaving 8 bases unmatched. Per germline, CDR1 MNHEY and CDR2 SVGAGI. This CDR3 is CASSYSLAGEGRFF. Here the CDR3 DNA reads TGTGCCAGCAGTTACTCTCTAGCGGGGGAAGGAAGGTTCTTC.

This chain joins TRBV6-1 and TRBJ2-1; 9 bases map to TRBD2. This CDR3 is 14 amino acids long. The V gene end was trimmed by 8 bases and the J gene end by 10 bases; junction bases not matched to a gene: 12. Looked up from germline, CDR1 is MNHNS and CDR2 is SASEGT. Here the CDR3 DNA reads TGTGCCAGCTCTGCGGGGGGGCCTAGGGAAGAGCAGTTCTTC. This codes for CASSAGGPREEQFF.

V gene TRBV7-2 combines with J gene TRBJ1-6, with 9 bases fitting TRBD1. CDR3 length: 16 residues. From germline, CDR1 is SGHTA and CDR2 FQGNSA. V lost 1 base, J lost 10 bases, and 8 bases stayed unmatched. The CDR3 loop reads CASSLEPGTGMSPLHF. In DNA form, the CDR3 reads TGTGCCAGCAGCTTAGAACCCGGGACAGGGATGTCACCCCTCCACTTT.

The J gene is TRBJ2-7, the V gene TRBV27; 8 bases agree with TRBD1. CDR3 length: 13 amino acids. Germline V gene lookup returns CDR1 MNHEY and CDR2 SMNVEV (reference sequence). After removal of 5 bases from V and 6 bases from J, the junction contained 6 bases not matched to a gene. DNA for the CDR3: TGTGCCAGCAGTCCCCGACAGGGGTCCGAGCAGTACTTC. Its translation: CASSPRQGSEQYF.

The V call is TRBV4-1, the J call TRBJ2-7; TRBD1 might be the D (5 bases). Looked up from germline, CDR1 is MGHRA and CDR2 is YSYEKL. V lost 0 bases to trimming and J lost 6 bases, with 12 bases between them. The CDR3 length is 14 residues. CDR3 in DNA: TGCGCCAGCAGCCAAGACAGGGAATCGCCCGAGCAGTACTTC. Encoded protein: CASSQDRESPEQYF.

V usage is TRBV27 and J usage is TRBJ1-2, with 7 bases matching TRBD1. The CDR3 has 13 residues. V gave up 6 bases and J gave up 6 bases; unmatched junction bases: 7. Germline V gene data show CDR1 as MNHEY and CDR2 as SMNVEV (reference sequence). In nucleotides, the CDR3 is TGTGCCAGCAGCGACAGGGTATTGGATGGCTACACCTTC. This sequence encodes CASSDRVLDGYTF.

The V and J genes are TRBV12-3 or TRBV12-4 and TRBJ1-1; D is undetermined. The ends were cut back, 3 bases at V and 0 bases at J, with 8 bases in the middle. The CDR3 loop spans 14 amino acids. The CDR3 region is CASSLPGLNTEAFF. CDR3 nucleotides: TGTGCCAGCAGTTTGCCCGGCCTGAACACTGAAGCTTTCTTT.

This CDR3 reads CASSLSGANIQYF. DNA for the CDR3: TGTGCCAGCAGCCTGAGCGGGGCCAACATTCAGTACTTC. V is TRBV13 and J is TRBJ2-4, with 7 bases fitting TRBD2. V trimming: 5 bases; J trimming: 7 bases; junction bases outside the gene matches: 5. The CDR3 is made up of 13 amino acids. Germline V lookup: CDR1 PRHDT, CDR2 FYEKMQ (reference sequence).

This clonotype has only one observation. The rearrangement joins TRBV6-6 to TRBJ2-5; TRBD2 aligns across 7 bases. This CDR3 region has 15 residues. Trimming cost V 2 bases and J 0 bases; bases outside gene matches: 3. Looked up from germline, CDR1 is MNHNY and CDR2 is SVGAGI (reference sequence). CDR3 in DNA: TGTGCCAGCAGTTACCCACTAGCGAACCAAGAGACCCAGTACTTC. Residues: CASSYPLANQETQYF.

This clonotype was detected once. The rearrangement uses TRBV12-5 and TRBJ2-5; weak D call: TRBD1 (7 bases). V lost 0 bases to trimming and J lost 5 bases, with 19 bases between them. Germline V lookup: CDR1 LGHNT, CDR2 FRNRAP. This CDR3 has 17 residues. CDR3 amino acids: CASGLVPPDRAGETQYF. DNA of the CDR3: TGTGCTAGTGGTTTGGTTCCCCCCGACAGGGCGGGGGAGACCCAGTACTTC.

The V and J genes are TRBV9 and TRBJ2-3; D tentatively reads TRBD1 or TRBD2 (5 bases each). Germline CDR1 SGDLS, CDR2 YYNGEE. V was cut by 3 bases and J by 0 bases, with 11 bases left in between. The CDR3 loop spans 15 amino acids. DNA of the CDR3: TGTGCCAGCAGCGAGTCCGGGACCAGCACAGATACGCAGTATTTT. It encodes CASSESGTSTDTQYF. Based on the CDR3 plus reference TRBV9 and TRBJ2-3, the full variable domain is DSGVTQTPKHLITATGQRVTLRCSPRSGDLSVYWYQQSLDQGLQFLIQYYNGEERAKGNILERFSAQQFPDLHSELNLSSLELGDSALYFCASSESGTSTDTQYFGPGTRLTVL.